This note documents a single T cell receptor (beta chain) sequence. The antigen is not known. The data were taken from a study of CD8+CD57+ T cells in acquired aplastic anemia. Study overall: Sorted CD4+ and CD8+ cells yielded 2.5 to 3.5 ug of DNA on average. Notes on the study in general: Patients and controls had CD8+ Simpson's diversity values that were not significantly distinct. Researchers report that twenty-nine CD8+ CDR3 sequences appeared in both patients and controls.

Whoever was chosen for sequencing had shown CD8+CD57+ cell expansion by flow cytometry. Genomic DNA templated the TCR beta VDJ and CDR3 profiling. TCRdb reanalysed the reads using MiXCR and keeps one entry per CDR3 protein. The sample contains approximately 260,000 distinct CDR3 sequences, 82% of which appear only once. The clonotype comes from a human donor with aplastic anemia. The sequencing input was sorted CD4+, CD8+, or CD8+CD57+ T cells (not recorded which) from PBMCs.

For the CDR3, the DNA is TGTGCCAGCAGCCTGCCGGACTTGGGTATTTATGGCTACACCTTC. Translating gives CASSLPDLGIYGYTF. This chain joins TRBV7-9 and TRBJ1-2, with no clear D. Deletions cut 5 bases from V and 5 bases from J, with 18 bases between. The CDR3 length is 15 residues. Germline values: CDR1 SEHNR, CDR2 FQNEAQ (reference sequence).